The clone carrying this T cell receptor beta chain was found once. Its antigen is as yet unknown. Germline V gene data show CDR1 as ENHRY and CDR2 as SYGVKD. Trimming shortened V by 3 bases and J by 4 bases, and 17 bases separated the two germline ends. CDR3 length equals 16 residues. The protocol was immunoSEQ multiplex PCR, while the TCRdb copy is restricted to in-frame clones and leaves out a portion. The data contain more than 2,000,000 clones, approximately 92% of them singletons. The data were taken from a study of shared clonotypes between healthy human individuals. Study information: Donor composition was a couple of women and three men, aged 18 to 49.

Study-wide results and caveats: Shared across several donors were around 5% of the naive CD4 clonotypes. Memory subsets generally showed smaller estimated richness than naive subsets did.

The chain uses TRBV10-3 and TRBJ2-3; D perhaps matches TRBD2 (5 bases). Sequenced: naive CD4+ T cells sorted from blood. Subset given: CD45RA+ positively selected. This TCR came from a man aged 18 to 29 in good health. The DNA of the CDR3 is TGTGCCATCAGTGATTTTGGTAGCGATAGTGCAGATACGCAGTATTTT. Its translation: CAISDFGSDSADTQYF.